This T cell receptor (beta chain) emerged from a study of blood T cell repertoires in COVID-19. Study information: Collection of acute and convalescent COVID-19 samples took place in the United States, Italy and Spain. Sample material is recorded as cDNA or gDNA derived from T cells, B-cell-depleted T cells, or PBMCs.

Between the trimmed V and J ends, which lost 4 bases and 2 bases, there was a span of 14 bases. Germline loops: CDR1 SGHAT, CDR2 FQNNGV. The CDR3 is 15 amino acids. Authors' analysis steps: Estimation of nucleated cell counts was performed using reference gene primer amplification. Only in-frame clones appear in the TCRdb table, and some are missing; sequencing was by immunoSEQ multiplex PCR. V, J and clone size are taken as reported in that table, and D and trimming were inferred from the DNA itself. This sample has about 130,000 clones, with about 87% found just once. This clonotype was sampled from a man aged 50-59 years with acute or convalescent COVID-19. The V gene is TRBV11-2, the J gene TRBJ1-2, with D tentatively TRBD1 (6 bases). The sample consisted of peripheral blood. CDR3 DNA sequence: TGTGCCAGCAGCTCCCCCAGGGGTCCGAACTATGGCTACACCTTC. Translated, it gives CASSSPRGPNYGYTF.